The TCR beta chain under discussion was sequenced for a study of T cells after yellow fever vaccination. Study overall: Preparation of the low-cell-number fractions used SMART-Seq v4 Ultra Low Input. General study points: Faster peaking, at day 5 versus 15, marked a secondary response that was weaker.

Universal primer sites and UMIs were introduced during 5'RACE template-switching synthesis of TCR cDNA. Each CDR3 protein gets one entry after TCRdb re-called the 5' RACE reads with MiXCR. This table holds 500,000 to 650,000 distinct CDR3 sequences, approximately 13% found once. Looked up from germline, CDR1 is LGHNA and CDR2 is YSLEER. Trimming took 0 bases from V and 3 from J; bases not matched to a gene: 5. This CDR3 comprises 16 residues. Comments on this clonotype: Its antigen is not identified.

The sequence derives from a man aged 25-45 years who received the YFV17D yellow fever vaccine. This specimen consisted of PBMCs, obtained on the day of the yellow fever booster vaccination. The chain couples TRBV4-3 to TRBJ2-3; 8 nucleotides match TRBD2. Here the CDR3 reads CASSQDTGGGTDTQYF. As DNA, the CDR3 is TGCGCCAGCAGCCAAGATACCGGGGGGGGAACAGATACGCAGTATTTT.